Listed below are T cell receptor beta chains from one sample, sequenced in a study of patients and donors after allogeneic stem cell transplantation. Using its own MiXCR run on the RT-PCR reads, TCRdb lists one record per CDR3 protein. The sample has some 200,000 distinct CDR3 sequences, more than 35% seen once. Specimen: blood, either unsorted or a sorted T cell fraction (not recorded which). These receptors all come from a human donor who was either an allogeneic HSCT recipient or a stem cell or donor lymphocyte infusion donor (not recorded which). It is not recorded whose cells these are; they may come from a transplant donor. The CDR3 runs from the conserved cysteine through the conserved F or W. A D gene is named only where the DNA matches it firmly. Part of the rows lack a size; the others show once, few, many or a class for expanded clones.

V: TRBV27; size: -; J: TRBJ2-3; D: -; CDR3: CASSSARTVTDTQYF; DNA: TGTGCCAGCAGTTCCGCCCGGACGGTCACAGATACGCAGTATTTT
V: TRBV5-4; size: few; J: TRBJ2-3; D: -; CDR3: CASSSVVGTDTQYF; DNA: TGTGCCAGCAGCTCTGTCGTGGGTACAGATACGCAGTATTTT
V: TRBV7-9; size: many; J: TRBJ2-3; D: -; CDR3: CASSIPRDTQYF; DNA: TGTGCCAGCAGCATACCTAGGGATACGCAGTATTTT
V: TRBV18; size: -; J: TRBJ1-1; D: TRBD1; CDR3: CASSPTGTGLNTEAFF; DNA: TGTGCCAGCTCCCCGACCGGGACAGGGCTGAACACTGAAGCTTTCTTT
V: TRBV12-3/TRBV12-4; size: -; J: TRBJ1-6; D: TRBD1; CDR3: CASRSGTGMSPLHF; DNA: TGTGCCAGCCGCTCCGGGACAGGGATGTCACCCCTCCACTTT
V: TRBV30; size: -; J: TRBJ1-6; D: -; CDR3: CAWSWRSSYNSPLHF; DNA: TGTGCCTGGAGTTGGAGGAGCTCCTATAATTCACCCCTCCACTTT
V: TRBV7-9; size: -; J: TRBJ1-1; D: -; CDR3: CASSFWQGTEAFF; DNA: TGTGCCAGCAGCTTTTGGCAGGGCACTGAAGCTTTCTTT
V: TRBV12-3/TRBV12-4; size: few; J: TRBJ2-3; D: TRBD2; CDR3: CASSLNRLAGLTDTQYF; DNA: TGTGCCAGCAGTTTAAATAGGCTAGCGGGCCTCACAGATACGCAGTATTTT
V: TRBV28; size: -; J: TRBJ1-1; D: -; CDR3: CASGFLAAFF; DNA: -
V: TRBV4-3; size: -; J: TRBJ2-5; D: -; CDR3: CASSQGGGQGETQYF; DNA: TGCGCCAGCAGCCAAGGAGGGGGGCAGGGAGAGACCCAGTACTTC
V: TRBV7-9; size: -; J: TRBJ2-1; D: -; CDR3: CASSLVALGAGYYNEQFF; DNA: TGTGCCAGCAGCTTAGTCGCGTTGGGAGCGGGTTACTACAATGAGCAGTTCTTC
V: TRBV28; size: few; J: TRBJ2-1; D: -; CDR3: CASSLSWNNEQFF; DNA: TGTGCCAGCAGTTTATCTTGGAACAATGAGCAGTTCTTC
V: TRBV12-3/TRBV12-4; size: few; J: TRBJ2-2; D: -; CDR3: CASSLIRELFF; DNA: TGTGCCAGCAGTTTAATCCGGGAGCTGTTTTTT
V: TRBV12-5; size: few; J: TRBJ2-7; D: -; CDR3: CASVPDGSYEQYF; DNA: TGTGCTAGTGTCCCGGACGGATCATACGAGCAGTACTTC
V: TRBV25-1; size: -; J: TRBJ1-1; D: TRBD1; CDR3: CASSEAGGFTEAFF; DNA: TGTGCCAGCAGTGAAGCAGGGGGCTTTACTGAAGCTTTCTTT